The 27 T cell receptor beta chains below all came from one sample that was sequenced in a study of T cells after yellow fever vaccination. MiXCR was run by TCRdb on the 5' RACE reads, yielding one entry per CDR3 protein. The table has 620,000 or so distinct CDR3 sequences, roughly 17% seen once. Material: PBMCs, obtained roughly 5 days after the first yellow fever vaccination. The receptors stem from a man younger than 30 who received the YFV17D yellow fever vaccine.

The V gene is TRBV14, the J gene TRBJ2-7; no clear D gene. CDR3 length: 14 residues. The germline V gene has CDR1 SGHDN and CDR2 FVKESK. Trimming took 4 bases from V and 1 from J, leaving 11 bases between them. In nucleotides, the CDR3 is TGTGCCAGCAGCCCCCAGGCGACTTCCTACGAGCAGTACTTC. Translating gives CASSPQATSYEQYF.

The sample holds a few counts of this clonotype. This chain joins TRBV3-1 and TRBJ2-7; D gene ambiguous. V shed 4 bases and J shed 2 bases, with 15 bases lying between them. CDR3 length equals 15 residues. Germline loops: CDR1 LGHDT, CDR2 YNNKEL (reference sequence). In nucleotides, the CDR3 is TGTGCCAGCAGCCCCCCGCTCGTGCAAACCTACGAGCAGTACTTC. It encodes CASSPPLVQTYEQYF.

The chain's CDR3 is CASSRGAGVGNEQFF. The CDR3, as DNA: TGTGCCAGCAGCCGCGGGGCGGGGGTAGGGAATGAGCAGTTCTTC. The rearrangement joins TRBV7-2 to TRBJ2-1, with 7 positions matching TRBD2. The CDR3 is 15 amino acids. V lost 5 bases and J lost 7; bases outside the gene matches: 11. CDR1 is SGHTA, CDR2 FQGNSA, per germline.

This chain links TRBV6-1 with TRBJ1-4, with D uncertain. The CDR3 totals 14 residues. Trimming left V 6 bases short and J 2 bases short, with 10 bases between. Germline CDR1 reads MNHNS; CDR2 reads SASEGT. CDR3: CASRGISTNEKLFF. The CDR3 nucleotides read TGTGCCAGCAGGGGGATATCGACTAATGAAAAACTGTTTTTT.

This clonotype came up a few times. This rearrangement joins TRBV7-8 to TRBJ2-1; TRBD1 matches at 8 bases. Germline assignment: CDR1 SGHVS and CDR2 FQNEAQ. Trimming at V came to 2 bases and at J to 0 bases, leaving 3 bases not matched to a gene. CDR3 size: 16 residues. The CDR3 coding sequence is TGTGCCAGCAGCTTACCAACAGGGGGCTCCTACAATGAGCAGTTCTTC. It encodes CASSLPTGGSYNEQFF. The complete variable domain, with remaining parts taken from reference TRBV7-8 and TRBJ2-1, reads GAGVSQSPRYKVAKRGQDVALRCDPISGHVSLFWYQQALGQGPEFLTYFQNEAQLDKSGLPSDRFFAERPEGSVSTLKIQRTQQEDSAVYLCASSLPTGGSYNEQFFGPGTRLTVL.

This clonotype was picked up a small number of times. This sequence joins TRBV4-1 and TRBJ1-5; no clear D. The CDR3 sequence is 15 residues long. Germline V gives CDR1 MGHRA, CDR2 YSYEKL. V was cut by 2 bases and J by 3 bases, with 11 bases left in between. CDR3 coding DNA: TGCGCCAGCAGCCAAATAATGGGTTCCAATCAGCCCCAGCATTTT. Its translation is CASSQIMGSNQPQHF.

This clonotype showed up just a few times. The rearrangement links TRBV15 to TRBJ2-1; 7 bases fit TRBD1. The CDR3 runs to 13 residues. CDR1 is LNHNV and CDR2 is YYDKDF in the germline V gene (reference sequence). With V trimmed by 4 bases and J by 10 bases, 7 bases remained unmatched. CDR3 protein: CATSKTGQGEQFF. The CDR3 DNA is TGTGCCACCAGCAAGACAGGGCAGGGGGAGCAGTTCTTC.

This clonotype was observed a handful of times. The chain has TRBV29-1 and TRBJ1-1; D possibly corresponds to TRBD1 (5 bases). The CDR3 is 16 residues long. Trimming pared 4 bases from V and 0 bases from J, leaving 18 bases between. CDR1 and CDR2 from the germline V gene are SQVTM and ANQGSEA. Here the CDR3 reads CSVVGETEYMNTEAFF. The CDR3 DNA reads as TGCAGCGTTGTGGGGGAAACGGAATACATGAACACTGAAGCTTTCTTT.

This clonotype has a handful of counts. The gene calls are TRBV11-2 and TRBJ2-5; TRBD1 aligns across 10 bases. The CDR3 extends over 16 amino acids. Per the germline V gene, CDR1 is SGHAT and CDR2 is FQNNGV. Trimming at V came to 5 bases and at J to 4 bases, leaving 10 bases not matched to a gene. CDR3 in amino acids: CASSPPSDRGIETQYF. The CDR3 DNA is TGTGCCAGCAGCCCGCCGTCGGACAGGGGGATAGAGACCCAGTACTTC.

J is TRBJ2-3 and V is TRBV7-3; D tentatively fits TRBD1 or TRBD2 (5 bases each). The CDR3 spans 15 residues. V lost 2 bases to trimming and J lost 2 bases, with 11 bases between them. Germline V gene sequence: CDR1 SGHTA, CDR2 FQGTGA. The CDR3 DNA sequence: TGTGCCAGCAGCTTAGGGGTGGGGGACACAGATACGCAGTATTTT. The encoded protein is CASSLGVGDTDTQYF. Full variable domain (missing parts from reference TRBV7-3 and TRBJ2-3): GAGVSQTPSNKVTEKGKYVELRCDPISGHTALYWYRQSLGQGPEFLIYFQGTGAADDSGLPNDRFFAVRPEGSVSTLKIQRTERGDSAVYLCASSLGVGDTDTQYFGPGTRLTVL.

This chain links TRBV5-6 with TRBJ1-5, with TRBD1 identical over 10 bases. Germline assignment: CDR1 SGHDT and CDR2 YYEEEE. The CDR3 runs 17 residues. J gave up 2 bases and V 4 bases, and 9 bases lay outside the gene matches. The CDR3 here is CASSRATGGEGNQPQHF. DNA for the CDR3: TGTGCCAGCAGCCGCGCGACAGGGGGCGAGGGCAATCAGCCCCAGCATTTT.

The rearrangement joins TRBV5-1 to TRBJ2-5, with D possibly matching TRBD1 (6 bases). CDR3 size: 17 residues. Deletions cut 2 bases from V and 2 bases from J, with 19 bases between. Looked up from germline, CDR1 is SGHRS and CDR2 is YFSETQ. The CDR3 nucleotides read TGCGCCAGCAGCTTTCACCCTGACAGGAGATCGCAAGAGACCCAGTACTTC. Translating gives CASSFHPDRRSQETQYF.

The V gene is TRBV7-7, the J gene TRBJ2-1; D might be TRBD1 (6 bases). Germline V gene lookup returns CDR1 SSHAT and CDR2 FNYEAQ (reference sequence). Trimming pared 5 bases from V and 2 bases from J, leaving 10 bases between. The CDR3 contains 14 residues. CDR3 in amino acids: CASSAGVTYNEQFF. CDR3 nucleotide sequence: TGTGCCAGCAGCGCAGGGGTCACCTACAATGAGCAGTTCTTC. Full variable domain (missing parts from reference TRBV7-7 and TRBJ2-1): GAGVSQSPRYKVTKRGQDVTLRCDPISSHATLYWYQQALGQGPEFLTYFNYEAQPDKSGLPSDRFSAERPEGSISTLTIQRTEQRDSAMYRCASSAGVTYNEQFFGPGTRLTVL.

This clonotype was found a few times. The rearrangement joins TRBV9 to TRBJ2-6; a weak D match, TRBD2 (5 bases). This CDR3 has 14 amino acids. The germline V gene encodes CDR1 SGDLS and CDR2 YYNGEE. V lost 2 bases to trimming and J lost 7 bases, with 10 bases between them. The CDR3 DNA reads as TGTGCCAGCAGCGTGAGCACGGGAGCCAACGTCCTGACTTTC. This gives the protein CASSVSTGANVLTF.

V is TRBV29-1 and J is TRBJ1-5, with no clear D. V dropped 6 bases and J dropped 5 bases, with 11 bases sitting between them. Germline V lookup: CDR1 SQVTM, CDR2 ANQGSEA. This CDR3 region has 12 residues. Here the CDR3 DNA reads TGCAGCGTCGGGAATTTGGATCAGCCCCAGCATTTT. Translating it yields CSVGNLDQPQHF.

This chain links TRBV7-7 with TRBJ2-5, with D maybe TRBD2 (8 bases). Germline assignment: CDR1 SSHAT and CDR2 FNYEAQ (reference sequence). The length of the CDR3 is 16 residues. The V and J ends lost 5 bases and 3 bases respectively, with 19 bases between them. CDR3 coding DNA: TGTGCCAGCAGCCTCCAAGGGGGCGGGGGGAAAGAGACCCAGTACTTC. The encoded protein is CASSLQGGGGKETQYF.

This clonotype has a handful of counts. The rearrangement joins TRBV20-1 to TRBJ1-2; D not certain. The CDR3 is 11 amino acids. Germline loops: CDR1 DFQATT, CDR2 SNEGSKA (reference sequence). Trimming shortened V by 3 bases and J by 7 bases, and 9 bases separated the two germline ends. CDR3 amino acids: CSASGPPGYTF. In nucleotides, the CDR3 is TGCAGTGCTAGTGGGCCTCCTGGCTACACCTTC.

The chain combines TRBV6-1 with TRBJ1-2; no firm D call. Germline lookup yields CDR1 MNHNS and CDR2 SASEGT. The CDR3 has 17 amino acids. V lost 9 bases to trimming and J lost 1 base, with 24 bases between them. This chain's CDR3 is CASILDGSASLNYGYTF. In DNA, the CDR3 is TGTGCCAGTATACTAGACGGATCCGCGTCCCTTAACTATGGCTACACCTTC.

The V call is TRBV20-1, the J call TRBJ1-1; a possible D gene is TRBD1 (6 bases). Germline V CDR1 and CDR2: DFQATT, SNEGSKA (reference sequence). CDR3 length: 14 residues. V lost 3 bases to trimming and J lost 6 bases, with 17 bases between them. CDR3 DNA: TGCAGTGCTAGGTTCGGGGGCGTTCAATCTGAAGCTTTCTTT. Its protein is CSARFGGVQSEAFF.

This clonotype was counted between two and nine times. The CDR3: CASSISVGNGYTF. In DNA form, the CDR3 reads TGTGCCAGTAGTATATCGGTGGGGAATGGCTACACCTTC. The chain carries TRBV19 and TRBJ1-2, with D uncertain. There are 13 residues in the CDR3. Trimming pared 2 bases from V and 6 bases from J, leaving 10 bases between. CDR1 is LNHDA and CDR2 is SQIVND in the germline V gene (reference sequence).

The sample holds a few counts of this clonotype. The CDR3 DNA sequence: TGTGCCAGCTCACCACCGTGGGGGCAGGGATCCAGAACCGGGGAGCTGTTTTTT. Its translation: CASSPPWGQGSRTGELFF. This rearrangement joins TRBV18 to TRBJ2-2; a possible D gene is TRBD1 (6 bases). Germline V gene data show CDR1 as KGHSH and CDR2 as LQKENI. V was cut by 0 bases and J by 5 bases, with 19 bases left in between. The CDR3 covers 18 residues.

This rearrangement joins TRBV7-3 to TRBJ2-2; TRBD1 matches at 11 bases. CDR3 length: 16 residues. Per germline, CDR1 SGHTA and CDR2 FQGTGA. Trimming removed 7 bases from V and 2 bases from J; junction bases left unmatched: 6. The CDR3 loop is CASTSGTGGNTGELFF. In DNA, the CDR3 is TGTGCCAGCACCTCTGGGACAGGGGGAAACACCGGGGAGCTGTTTTTT. Full variable domain (remainder filled in from reference TRBV7-3 and TRBJ2-2): GAGVSQTPSNKVTEKGKYVELRCDPISGHTALYWYRQSLGQGPEFLIYFQGTGAADDSGLPNDRFFAVRPEGSVSTLKIQRTERGDSAVYLCASTSGTGGNTGELFFGEGSRLTVL.

The V and J genes are TRBV12-3 or TRBV12-4 and TRBJ1-1; no reliable D call. This CDR3 is 13 amino acids long. Trimming took 1 base from V and 5 from J, leaving 8 bases between them. CDR3 in amino acids: CASSLGPKTEAFF. CDR3 DNA: TGTGCCAGCAGTTTAGGCCCTAAGACTGAAGCTTTCTTT.

The J gene is TRBJ2-7, the V gene TRBV5-1; D could derive from TRBD1 or TRBD2 (6 bases each). CDR3 length equals 16 residues. Germline CDR1 and CDR2: SGHRS and YFSETQ. The V gene lost 0 bases and the J gene lost 0 bases, with 13 bases spanning the gap. The CDR3 loop reads CASSLALGGSSYEQYF. CDR3 in DNA: TGCGCCAGCAGCTTGGCGCTAGGGGGGAGCTCCTACGAGCAGTACTTC. Drawing the rest from reference TRBV5-1 and TRBJ2-7, the complete variable domain is KAGVTQTPRYLIKTRGQQVTLSCSPISGHRSVSWYQQTPGQGLQFLFEYFSETQRNKGNFPGRFSGRQFSNSRSEMNVSTLELGDSALYLCASSLALGGSSYEQYFGPGTRLTVT.

J is TRBJ1-1 and V is TRBV6-5, with D unresolved. Germline assignment: CDR1 MNHEY and CDR2 SVGAGI. With 0 bases removed from V and 0 bases from J, the gap between germline ends came to 11 bases. The CDR3 totals 16 residues. CDR3 loop: CASSYSFDTLNTEAFF. In DNA, the CDR3 is TGTGCCAGCAGTTACTCGTTCGACACTTTGAACACTGAAGCTTTCTTT.

This clonotype appeared many times. The chain combines TRBV7-2 with TRBJ1-1; a weak D match, TRBD1 (5 bases). V lost 0 bases and J 0 bases, leaving 11 bases between the germline ends. CDR1 is SGHTA, CDR2 FQGNSA, per germline. CDR3 length: 16 amino acids. The CDR3, as DNA: TGTGCCAGCAGCTTAGCACAGACAGCTATGAACACTGAAGCTTTCTTT. It encodes CASSLAQTAMNTEAFF.

This chain connects TRBV6-1 to TRBJ2-1; D perhaps matches TRBD1 (6 bases). Germline loops: CDR1 MNHNS, CDR2 SASEGT. Trimming pared 6 bases from V and 0 bases from J, leaving 9 bases between. The CDR3 sequence is 14 residues long. CDR3 sequence reads: CASRRTDSYNEQFF. The CDR3 region has the DNA TGTGCCAGCAGGAGGACAGACTCCTACAATGAGCAGTTCTTC.